The 11 T cell receptor beta chains presented below share a single source sample, sequenced in a study of CD8+ T cells in alopecia areata. Treatment specified: oral pan-JAK inhibitor, 5-10 mg twice daily. TCR sequencing used cDNA made by reverse transcription of extracted RNA. This table comes from immunoSEQ multiplex PCR, and its TCRdb copy is limited to in-frame clones, with some not included. The table records 150,000 to 200,000 clones, more than 55% of them present only once. This specimen was CD4+ T cells sorted from blood, taken between weeks 49 and 50, from a patient treated with tofacitinib. The receptor source for this set is a human donor with alopecia areata.

This clone was counted once. The chain couples TRBV4-3 to TRBJ2-1; D possibly matches TRBD1 or TRBD2 (6 bases each). Deletions cut 4 bases from V and 7 bases from J, with 17 bases between. The germline V gene has CDR1 LGHNA and CDR2 YSLEER. The CDR3 sequence is 15 residues long. CDR3 region: CASSPTRGVANEQFF. CDR3 DNA sequence: TGCGCCAGCAGCCCCACGAGGGGGGTCGCGAATGAGCAGTTCTTC.

The chain recombines TRBV29-1 with TRBJ1-6, with TRBD1 identical over 7 bases. This CDR3 region has 13 residues. Germline CDR1 and CDR2: SQVTM and ANQGSEA. V lost 5 bases to trimming and J lost 10 bases; unmatched junction nucleotides: 8. Written as DNA, the CDR3 is TGCAGCGTTCGACAGGGCCCTGGGTCACCCCTCCACTTT. Amino acids: CSVRQGPGSPLHF.

This sequence joins TRBV15 and TRBJ2-6; no reliable D call. Germline values: CDR1 LNHNV, CDR2 YYDKDF (reference sequence). The CDR3 consists of 15 residues. The V end was cut by 1 base, the J end by 0 bases, with 4 bases between. The CDR3 coding sequence is TGTGCCACCAGCAGAGGATCCTCTGGGGCCAACGTCCTGACTTTC. This gives the protein CATSRGSSGANVLTF.

This clone was counted only a few times. The chain carries TRBV29-1 and TRBJ2-7; D is perhaps TRBD1 or TRBD2 (5 bases each). The CDR3 totals 12 residues. Trimming removed 3 bases at V and 5 bases at J, with 11 bases between. The V gene's germline CDR1 is SQVTM and CDR2 ANQGSEA. The CDR3 region has the DNA TGCAGCGTTGAGGCAGGGACCGACGAGCAGTACTTC. Translated, it gives CSVEAGTDEQYF.

The CDR3 sequence: CASSQGSTEAFF. DNA of the CDR3: TGCGCCAGCTCTCAGGGGAGCACTGAAGCTTTCTTT. The chain joins TRBV4-3 to TRBJ1-1, with D possibly being TRBD1 (6 bases). This CDR3 has 12 residues. Germline V gene sequence: CDR1 LGHNA, CDR2 YSLEER. V lost 8 bases and J 4 bases, leaving 11 bases between the germline ends.

This clone appeared a few times. The CDR3 nucleotides read TGTGCCTGGGTCAGGACCTACCAAGAGACCCAGTACTTC. It specifies CAWVRTYQETQYF. V gene TRBV30 combines with J gene TRBJ2-5; no clear D gene. The CDR3 is 13 residues long. Germline CDR1 is GTSNPN and CDR2 is SVGIG (reference sequence). V was cut by 5 bases and J by 0 bases, with 10 bases left in between.

In its sample, this clone was seen a few times. The gene calls are TRBV29-1 and TRBJ2-4; perhaps TRBD2 as D (6 bases). This CDR3 is 11 amino acids long. Trimming took 3 bases from V and 16 from J, leaving 16 bases between them. Germline V CDR1 and CDR2: SQVTM, ANQGSEA. The chain's CDR3 is CSVDGDGTSYF. CDR3 sequence (DNA): TGCAGCGTTGACGGAGATGGGACTTCATACTTC.

V usage is TRBV18 and J usage is TRBJ2-5; D is ambiguous. The CDR3 runs to 13 residues. The V end lost 3 bases, the J end lost 2 bases, and 7 bases lay between the germline ends. Per germline, CDR1 KGHSH and CDR2 LQKENI. The CDR3 spells CASSPGRQETQYF. The CDR3 region has the DNA TGTGCCAGCTCACCTGGCAGGCAAGAGACCCAGTACTTC.

This clone was observed a handful of times. This chain connects TRBV5-1 to TRBJ2-6; 7 bases agree with TRBD1. Germline V gene data show CDR1 as SGHRS and CDR2 as YFSETQ. The CDR3 length is 16 residues. The trim removed 2 bases at V and 0 bases at J, leaving 2 bases unmatched. The DNA of the CDR3 is TGCGCCAGCAGCTTAGGGGGCAACTCTGGGGCCAACGTCCTGACTTTC. Amino acids: CASSLGGNSGANVLTF.

The chain couples TRBV7-2 to TRBJ1-1; D may be TRBD1 (5 bases). This CDR3 is 14 amino acids long. V was shortened by 2 bases and J by 8 bases, with 15 bases between the two germline ends. The germline CDR1 and CDR2 sequences are SGHTA and FQGNSA. CDR3 coding DNA: TGTGCCAGCAGCTTATTTTGGGACTCCGCGGAAGCTTTCTTT. Protein sequence: CASSLFWDSAEAFF.

This chain uses TRBV5-1 with TRBJ2-3, with D unclear. The CDR3 length is 14 residues. Germline V lookup: CDR1 SGHRS, CDR2 YFSETQ. Trimming removed 0 bases at V and 4 bases at J, with 9 bases between. CDR3 amino acids: CASSLVGDADTQYF. The CDR3 DNA follows: TGCGCCAGCAGCTTGGTTGGGGATGCAGATACGCAGTATTTT.